This T cell receptor (beta chain) was documented in a study of blood T cell repertoires in COVID-19. Whole-study context: Acute and convalescent COVID-19 samples came from the United States, Italy and Spain.

The sample holds a few counts of this clone. Method: immunoSEQ multiplex PCR; TCRdb's copy keeps in-frame clones and lacks some. The sample lists approximately 200,000 clones, roughly three quarters seen once, with 17% in the top ten. CDR3 length: 17 residues. Looked up from germline, CDR1 is MNHEY and CDR2 is SMNVEV (reference sequence). V was clipped by 6 bases and J by 5 bases; unmatched bases: 14. The TCR sequence derives from a man aged 55 to 70 with active or convalescent COVID-19. The J gene is TRBJ2-2, the V gene TRBV27, with TRBD2 identical over 8 bases. The specimen was peripheral blood. The CDR3: CASRIRSGSRETGELFF. The CDR3 DNA sequence: TGTGCCAGCAGAATCCGGAGCGGGAGTCGAGAGACCGGGGAGCTGTTTTTT.